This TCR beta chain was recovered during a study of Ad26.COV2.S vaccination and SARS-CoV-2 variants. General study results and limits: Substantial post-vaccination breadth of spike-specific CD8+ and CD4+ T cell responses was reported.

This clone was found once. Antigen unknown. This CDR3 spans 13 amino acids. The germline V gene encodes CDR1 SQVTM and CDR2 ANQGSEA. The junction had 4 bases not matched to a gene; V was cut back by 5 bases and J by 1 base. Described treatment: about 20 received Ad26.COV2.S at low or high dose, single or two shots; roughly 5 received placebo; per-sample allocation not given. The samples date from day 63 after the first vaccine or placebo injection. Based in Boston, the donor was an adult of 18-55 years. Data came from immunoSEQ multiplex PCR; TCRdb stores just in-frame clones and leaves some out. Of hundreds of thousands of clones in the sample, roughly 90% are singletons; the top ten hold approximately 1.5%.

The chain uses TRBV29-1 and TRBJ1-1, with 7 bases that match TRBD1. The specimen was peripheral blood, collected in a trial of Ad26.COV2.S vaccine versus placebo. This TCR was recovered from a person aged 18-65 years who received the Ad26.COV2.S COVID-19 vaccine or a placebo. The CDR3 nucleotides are TGCAGCGTTACCGGGACAGCGAACACTGAAGCTTTCTTT. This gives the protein CSVTGTANTEAFF. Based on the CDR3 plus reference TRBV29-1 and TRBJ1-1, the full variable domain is SAVISQKPSRDICQRGTSLTIQCQVDSQVTMMFWYRQQPGQSLTLIATANQGSEATYESGFVIDKFPISRPNLTFSTLTVSNMSPEDSSIYLCSVTGTANTEAFFGQGTRLTVV.